Below are 13 T cell receptor beta chains sequenced from a single sample in a study of regulatory T cells in long-lasting Graves disease. According to the study, TCR beta libraries were built with iRepertoire HTBI primers and CDR3-region Arm-PCR. TCRdb analysed the multiplex PCR reads with MiXCR anew, one entry per CDR3 protein. This sample has approximately 230,000 distinct CDR3 sequences; 15% to 20% occur once, and the top ten carry about 20%. Time point described: newly diagnosed GD, antithyroid drugs for less than 3 months. PBMC-extracted RNA yielded the TCR library. The source material was peripheral blood mononuclear cells (PBMCs), sampled at new diagnosis, from a patient treated with antithyroid drugs. These receptor sequences come from a female donor with Graves disease.

This clonotype came up many times. The chain joins TRBV15 to TRBJ1-2, with D unresolved. The CDR3 has 12 amino acids. Germline CDR1 is LNHNV and CDR2 is YYDKDF (reference sequence). Trimming cost V 0 bases and J 6 bases, with 5 bases left between them. The DNA of the CDR3 is TGTGCCACCAGCAGAGACCTGGATGGCTACACCTTC. This sequence encodes CATSRDLDGYTF. Supplemented by reference TRBV15 and TRBJ1-2, the full variable domain reads DAMVIQNPRYQVTQFGKPVTLSCSQTLNHNVMYWYQQKSSQAPKLLFHYYDKDFNNEADTPDNFQSRRPNTSFCFLDIRSPGLGDTAMYLCATSRDLDGYTFGSGTRLTVV.

This clonotype was observed at least ten times. V gene TRBV20-1 combines with J gene TRBJ1-2; weak D call: TRBD1 (5 bases). The germline gives CDR1 DFQATT, CDR2 SNEGSKA (reference sequence). The V gene lost 7 bases and the J gene lost 3 bases, with 12 bases spanning the gap. This CDR3 contains 12 residues. The DNA of the CDR3 is TGCAGTGGGTTGGGGGGGGACTATGGCTACACCTTC. Translated, it gives CSGLGGDYGYTF.

The table lists this clonotype with many counts. The chain has TRBV5-6 and TRBJ2-5; maybe TRBD2 (5 bases). Germline CDR1 and CDR2: SGHDT and YYEEEE. Trimming stripped 2 bases from V and 2 bases from J, with 10 bases between. This CDR3 is 14 amino acids long. The CDR3 here is CASSLAAAQETQYF. The CDR3, as DNA: TGTGCCAGCAGCTTAGCGGCAGCACAAGAGACCCAGTACTTC.

Ten or more counts support this clonotype. The V and J genes are TRBV6-1 and TRBJ1-1; TRBD1 matches 8 bases. The CDR3 loop spans 13 amino acids. Germline V gives CDR1 MNHNS, CDR2 SASEGT. Unmatched junction bases numbered 7, after V lost 6 bases and J lost 7 bases. CDR3 region: CASRRQGSLEAFF. The CDR3 nucleotides are TGTGCCAGCAGGAGACAGGGGTCCCTTGAAGCTTTCTTT.

This clonotype was seen at least ten times. The chain carries TRBV10-3 and TRBJ2-3; 10 positions match TRBD2. Per germline, CDR1 ENHRY and CDR2 SYGVKD. This CDR3 has 14 residues. After removal of 5 bases from V and 1 base from J, the junction contained 0 bases not matched to a gene. CDR3 sequence: CAISLAGGTDTQYF. In DNA, the CDR3 is TGTGCCATCAGTCTAGCGGGAGGCACAGATACGCAGTATTTT.

This clonotype showed up many times. The V and J genes are TRBV10-3 and TRBJ2-2; 9 bases line up with TRBD1. The CDR3 has 16 amino acids. The germline gives CDR1 ENHRY, CDR2 SYGVKD. V shed 3 bases, J shed 4 bases, and the junction held 6 bases outside the gene matches. CDR3 coding DNA: TGTGCCATCAGTGACCTCCGGACAGGGGTCACCGGGGAGCTGTTTTTT. It encodes CAISDLRTGVTGELFF.

This clonotype came up a few times. The chain carries TRBV6-1 and TRBJ2-1, with D perhaps TRBD1 (6 bases). The CDR3 extends over 14 amino acids. Trimming took 4 bases from V and 9 from J, leaving 16 bases between them. Germline V gene lookup returns CDR1 MNHNS and CDR2 SASEGT. The CDR3 DNA reads TGTGCCAGCAGTGGGACAGTCAATTACGGTGAGCAGTTCTTC. Amino acids: CASSGTVNYGEQFF.

This clonotype was counted at least ten times. The rearrangement joins TRBV7-8 to TRBJ2-1; tentatively, D is TRBD1 or TRBD2 (6 bases each). There are 13 residues in the CDR3. The germline V and J ends were trimmed by 3 bases and 8 bases, with 11 bases remaining between them. Germline V gene sequence: CDR1 SGHVS, CDR2 FQNEAQ. The CDR3 sequence is CASSFRGRHEQFF. Written as DNA, the CDR3 is TGTGCCAGCAGCTTCCGGGGGCGCCATGAGCAGTTCTTC. The full variable domain, its missing parts supplied by reference TRBV7-8 and TRBJ2-1, is GAGVSQSPRYKVAKRGQDVALRCDPISGHVSLFWYQQALGQGPEFLTYFQNEAQLDKSGLPSDRFFAERPEGSVSTLKIQRTQQEDSAVYLCASSFRGRHEQFFGPGTRLTVL.

This clonotype was recorded many times. The V call is TRBV6-1, the J call TRBJ2-3, with D perhaps given as TRBD1 or TRBD2 (5 bases each). This CDR3 has 15 amino acids. Germline V CDR1 and CDR2: MNHNS, SASEGT. Trimming stripped 7 bases from V and 4 bases from J, with 18 bases between. CDR3 sequence reads: CASIPGAHQADTQYF. In DNA, the CDR3 is TGTGCCAGCATTCCCGGGGCCCACCAGGCAGATACGCAGTATTTT.

The table lists this clonotype with many counts. For the CDR3, the DNA is TGCGCCAGCAGCCCCCCCGGGAGCGGGAGGGCCTACGAGCAGTACTTC. It is translated as CASSPPGSGRAYEQYF. The J gene is TRBJ2-7, the V gene TRBV4-3; 10 positions agree with TRBD2. Germline CDR1 is LGHNA and CDR2 is YSLEER. The CDR3 has 16 amino acids. V trimming: 4 bases; J trimming: 2 bases; junction bases outside the gene matches: 8.

The chain is built from TRBV27 and TRBJ2-1; TRBD2 matches 10 bases. Germline V gives CDR1 MNHEY, CDR2 SMNVEV (reference sequence). The J segment lost 13 bases and the V segment lost 8 bases, leaving 14 bases of the junction unmatched. There are 14 residues in the CDR3. The CDR3 DNA follows: TGTGCCAGCGCTGCCGGGACTAGCGTATCAGAACAGTTCTTC. Encoded protein: CASAAGTSVSEQFF.

The sample holds many counts of this clonotype. The chain combines TRBV28 with TRBJ1-2; D is perhaps TRBD1 (6 bases). The V end was cut by 6 bases, the J end by 6 bases, with 14 bases between. The germline gives CDR1 MDHEN, CDR2 SYDVKM. There are 13 residues in the CDR3. In DNA, the CDR3 is TGTGCCAGCAGGAATGACAGGTCCCATGGCTACACCTTC. This codes for CASRNDRSHGYTF.

This clonotype was counted many times. The chain combines TRBV18 with TRBJ1-2; 12 bases agree with TRBD1. The J segment lost 4 bases and the V segment lost 3 bases, leaving 0 bases of the junction unmatched. There are 14 residues in the CDR3. Germline values: CDR1 KGHSH, CDR2 LQKENI. This chain's CDR3 is CASSPGQGAYGYTF. DNA of the CDR3: TGTGCCAGCTCACCGGGACAGGGGGCCTATGGCTACACCTTC.